The next 28 T cell receptor beta chains were all read from a single sample in a study of cytomegalovirus exposure and HLA in healthy donors. PCR was performed using 60 Vbeta and 13 Jbeta primers. Profiling relied on immunoSEQ multiplex PCR, and the TCRdb table lists in-frame clones only, not all of them. This sample has some 150,000 clones, with approximately 88% found just once. Sequencing used PBMCs. These receptors were obtained from a woman in her late teens or twenties in good health and CMV-seronegative.

V gene TRBV27 combines with J gene TRBJ2-1; a weak D match, TRBD1 (6 bases). Trimming pared 5 bases from V and 6 bases from J, leaving 14 bases between. This CDR3 is 14 amino acids long. Germline CDR1 and CDR2: MNHEY and SMNVEV (reference sequence). The CDR3 DNA sequence: TGTGCCAGCAGTCCTACAGGGTGGGTCAATGAGCAGTTCTTC. This translates into CASSPTGWVNEQFF.

The rearrangement uses TRBV27 and TRBJ1-2; 7 bases line up with TRBD1. Germline V gene data show CDR1 as MNHEY and CDR2 as SMNVEV (reference sequence). The J segment lost 5 bases and the V segment lost 6 bases, leaving 15 bases of the junction unmatched. The CDR3 extends over 16 amino acids. This chain's CDR3 is CASRFFVLGGLYGYTF. The CDR3 nucleotides are TGTGCCAGCAGATTTTTTGTTTTAGGGGGCTTATATGGCTACACCTTC.

This sequence joins TRBV30 and TRBJ1-2, with TRBD1 identical over 12 bases. Germline-derived CDR1 and CDR2 are GTSNPN and SVGIG (reference sequence). Losses at the gene ends were 0 bases for V and 0 bases for J; bases not matched to a gene: 5. The CDR3 covers 17 residues. The CDR3 DNA sequence: TGTGCCTGGAGTGTAACGGGACAGGGGGCTTCTAACTATGGCTACACCTTC. It translates to CAWSVTGQGASNYGYTF.

A single count supports this clone. The V call is TRBV10-3, the J call TRBJ2-3, with D perhaps TRBD2 (6 bases). Germline lookup yields CDR1 ENHRY and CDR2 SYGVKD. The CDR3 runs 14 residues. Deletions cut 7 bases from V and 2 bases from J, with 13 bases between. CDR3 DNA: TGTGCCATCACCGGGGGTCCCCTCACAGATACGCAGTATTTT. Protein: CAITGGPLTDTQYF.

The chain couples TRBV21-1 to TRBJ1-4; TRBD1 reflects the table's D call only, with no check against the DNA. TRBV21-1 is a pseudogene. CDR3 length: 15 amino acids. CDR3 in amino acids: CASSKPPETEEKLFF. CDR3 DNA sequence: TGTGCCAGCAGCAAACCCCCTGAGACAGAAGAAAAACTGTTTTTT.

The V call is TRBV5-5, the J call TRBJ1-2; D is perhaps TRBD1 (6 bases). Germline V CDR1 and CDR2: SGHKS, YYEKEE (reference sequence). The V and J ends lost 7 bases and 8 bases respectively, with 27 bases between them. The CDR3 has 16 amino acids. The CDR3 DNA reads as TGTGCCAGCTCAACTATCGGGGGGCGAGAGGTGAGGGGCTACACCTTC. Protein sequence: CASSTIGGREVRGYTF.

V gene TRBV4-1 combines with J gene TRBJ2-1; 7 nucleotides match TRBD2. Germline CDR1 reads MGHRA; CDR2 reads YSYEKL. This CDR3 is 15 amino acids long. V shed 6 bases, J shed 7 bases, and the junction held 12 bases outside the gene matches. Written as DNA, the CDR3 is TGCGCCAGCAGTCCCTTGGGAGGGCCACGGAATGAGCAGTTCTTC. Its protein is CASSPLGGPRNEQFF.

This clone was counted a single time. This chain uses TRBV9 with TRBJ2-1, with 8 nucleotides matching TRBD1. Germline V gene lookup returns CDR1 SGDLS and CDR2 YYNGEE. The CDR3 length is 15 residues. V shed 0 bases, J shed 9 bases, and the junction held 8 bases outside the gene matches. The CDR3 protein is CASSVGSQGAGEQFF. The CDR3 nucleotides read TGTGCCAGCAGCGTAGGTAGTCAGGGGGCGGGTGAGCAGTTCTTC.

The rearrangement joins TRBV7-9 to TRBJ1-3; D not resolved. Trimming took 7 bases from V and 6 from J, leaving 13 bases between them. This CDR3 contains 13 residues. Germline V gives CDR1 SEHNR, CDR2 FQNEAQ (reference sequence). CDR3 sequence reads: CASTPLVVNTIYF. CDR3 bases: TGTGCCAGCACCCCTTTAGTTGTAAACACCATATATTTT.

In the case of this clone: The sample holds other DNA sequences that translate to the same CDR3. The chain carries TRBV28 and TRBJ2-2, with 9 bases lining up with TRBD2. With 6 bases clipped from V and 6 bases from J, the junction kept 8 bases outside the gene matches. The CDR3 is 15 residues long. The germline V gene has CDR1 MDHEN and CDR2 SYDVKM. CDR3 nucleotides: TGTGCCAGCAGCCCGGGACTAGCTCCTGCCGGGGAGCTGTTTTTT. Translated: CASSPGLAPAGELFF.

This clone was counted a single time. The J gene is TRBJ1-2, the V gene TRBV10-1; possibly TRBD1 for D (5 bases). The CDR3 totals 13 residues. Germline V gene data show CDR1 as WNHNN and CDR2 as SYGVQD (reference sequence). V shed 2 bases and J shed 8 bases, with 12 bases lying between them. This chain's CDR3 is CASSEAQGWGYTF. CDR3 bases: TGCGCCAGCAGTGAGGCCCAGGGCTGGGGCTACACCTTC.

The table lists this clone with a few counts. This chain uses TRBV18 with TRBJ2-1, with 7 bases identical to TRBD2. Germline CDR1 KGHSH, CDR2 LQKENI. Germline trimming cut 6 bases from V and 4 bases from J; bases unmatched to any gene: 9. This CDR3 has 15 residues. In DNA form, the CDR3 reads TGTGCCAGCTCTCCAAGCGGGGCCCCGTACAATGAGCAGTTCTTC. Residues: CASSPSGAPYNEQFF.

The chain joins TRBV7-9 to TRBJ2-7; tentative D call: TRBD2 (5 bases). Germline lookup yields CDR1 SEHNR and CDR2 FQNEAQ (reference sequence). Trimming took 2 bases from V and 2 from J, leaving 10 bases between them. This CDR3 spans 14 amino acids. The CDR3 is CASSLPGSTYEQYF. In nucleotides, the CDR3 is TGTGCCAGCAGCTTACCGGGATCCACCTACGAGCAGTACTTC.

This clone was counted a single time. The rearrangement uses TRBV10-3 and TRBJ1-1; D may be TRBD1 (5 bases). Trimming took off 7 bases at V and 2 bases at J, with 11 bases between the two ends. This CDR3 spans 13 amino acids. From germline, CDR1 is ENHRY and CDR2 SYGVKD. CDR3 nucleotide sequence: TGTGCCATCACGAAACAGGCCAACACTGAAGCTTTCTTT. Protein sequence: CAITKQANTEAFF.

The sample holds a few counts of this clone. V usage is TRBV28 and J usage is TRBJ2-5, with D possibly matching TRBD2 (5 bases). This CDR3 spans 16 amino acids. Germline CDR1 reads MDHEN; CDR2 reads SYDVKM. Trimming pared 2 bases from V and 1 base from J, leaving 14 bases between. The DNA for the CDR3 is TGTGCCAGCAGTTTAGTATCGAGGGCCAGCCAAGAGACCCAGTACTTC. It encodes CASSLVSRASQETQYF. Looking up the rest from reference TRBV28 and TRBJ2-5 gives the full variable domain: DVKVTQSSRYLVKRTGEKVFLECVQDMDHENMFWYRQDPGLGLRLIYFSYDVKMKEKGDIPEGYSVSREKKERFSLILESASTNQTSMYLCASSLVSRASQETQYFGPGTRLLVL.

The DNA of the CDR3 is TGTGCCAGCAGTTACGGGGGACAATACGAGCAGTACTTC. The encoded protein is CASSYGGQYEQYF. The gene calls are TRBV6-5 and TRBJ2-7; a weak D match, TRBD1 (6 bases). The ends were cut back, 2 bases at V and 4 bases at J, with 9 bases in the middle. Per the germline V gene, CDR1 is MNHEY and CDR2 is SVGAGI. The CDR3 is 13 residues long.

About this clone: Compared with germline, one end of the junction differs, possibly owing to a read error. The gene calls are TRBV7-7 and TRBJ2-2; D gene unclear. Germline CDR1 SSHAT, CDR2 FNYEAQ (reference sequence). The CDR3 totals 14 residues. In DNA form, the CDR3 reads TGTGCTAGCAGCCTAGGGCAGAACACCGGGGAGCTGTTTTTT. It is translated as CASSLGQNTGELFF.

This clone occurred once. The rearrangement links TRBV2 to TRBJ1-1; 8 nucleotides agree with TRBD1. V shed 5 bases, J shed 10 bases, and the junction held 27 bases outside the gene matches. The germline gives CDR1 SNHLY, CDR2 FYNNEI. The CDR3 totals 19 residues. The CDR3 loop is CASSLEDRGSVAGNRGAFF. The CDR3 region has the DNA TGTGCCAGCAGTCTTGAAGACAGGGGATCCGTGGCCGGAAACCGGGGAGCTTTCTTT. Complete variable domain (other parts from reference TRBV2 and TRBJ1-1): EPEVTQTPSHQVTQMGQEVILRCVPISNHLYFYWYRQILGQKVEFLVSFYNNEISEKSEIFDDQFSVERPDGSNFTLKIRSTKLEDSAMYFCASSLEDRGSVAGNRGAFFGQGTRLTVV.

The V call is TRBV9, the J call TRBJ2-1, with TRBD2 matching over 7 bases. Trimming removed 0 bases from V and 2 bases from J; junction bases left unmatched: 2. Germline CDR1 and CDR2: SGDLS and YYNGEE. This CDR3 spans 15 amino acids. Written as DNA, the CDR3 is TGTGCCAGCAGCGTAGCAGGACTAGCCTACAATGAGCAGTTCTTC. Protein product: CASSVAGLAYNEQFF.

To note about this clone: Mismatch with germline at one junction end may stem from a read error. The chain couples TRBV7-2 to TRBJ2-1, with a possible D match to TRBD2 (5 bases). This CDR3 has 15 residues. Per germline, CDR1 SGHTA and CDR2 FQGNSA. CDR3 loop: CASSSGLRGGNQQFF. CDR3 bases: TGTGCCAGCAGCTCAGGACTCCGGGGTGGCAATCAGCAGTTCTTC.

This clone was detected only a few times. V is TRBV10-3 and J is TRBJ1-1; D unclear. Germline V CDR1 and CDR2: ENHRY, SYGVKD. Trimming cost V 3 bases and J 6 bases, with 11 bases left between them. The CDR3 extends over 13 amino acids. This CDR3 reads CAISEGRISEAFF. CDR3 sequence (DNA): TGTGCCATCAGTGAAGGCAGGATATCTGAAGCTTTCTTT.

V is TRBV18 and J is TRBJ1-1, with 9 nucleotides matching TRBD1. Germline V gives CDR1 KGHSH, CDR2 LQKENI. The ends lost 6 bases at V and 5 bases at J; junction bases unmatched: 16. The CDR3 sequence is 17 residues long. CDR3 coding DNA: TGTGCCAGCTCTATACAGGGGGCTATTGGAGGAGGGACTGAAGCTTTCTTT. It yields the protein CASSIQGAIGGGTEAFF.

The V call is TRBV18, the J call TRBJ2-1; D may be TRBD2 (5 bases). Germline assignment: CDR1 KGHSH and CDR2 LQKENI. CDR3 length: 15 amino acids. V lost 6 bases and J 3 bases, leaving 15 bases between the germline ends. The CDR3 loop is CASSQVGGYYNEQFF. CDR3 DNA sequence: TGTGCCAGCTCCCAGGTAGGAGGATACTACAATGAGCAGTTCTTC.

The rearrangement joins TRBV28 to TRBJ2-7; 7 nucleotides align to TRBD1. The CDR3 runs 13 residues. The V gene's germline CDR1 is MDHEN and CDR2 SYDVKM. Unmatched junction bases numbered 3, after V lost 1 base and J lost 6 bases. CDR3 sequence: CASSLSGTAEQYF. CDR3 DNA: TGTGCCAGCAGTTTATCAGGGACAGCCGAGCAGTACTTC. Full variable domain (missing parts from reference TRBV28 and TRBJ2-7): DVKVTQSSRYLVKRTGEKVFLECVQDMDHENMFWYRQDPGLGLRLIYFSYDVKMKEKGDIPEGYSVSREKKERFSLILESASTNQTSMYLCASSLSGTAEQYFGPGTRLTVT.

The V gene is TRBV10-2, the J gene TRBJ2-7; 7 nucleotides agree with TRBD1. Looked up from germline, CDR1 is WSHSY and CDR2 is SAAADI. CDR3 length: 13 amino acids. V lost 10 bases, J lost 3 bases, and 9 bases stayed unmatched. The CDR3 protein is CATSGQPSYEQYF. In nucleotides, the CDR3 is TGCGCCACCTCGGGACAGCCGAGCTACGAGCAGTACTTC.

The chain combines TRBV19 with TRBJ2-2; TRBD2 might be the D (5 bases). The germline V gene has CDR1 LNHDA and CDR2 SQIVND (reference sequence). V shed 2 bases and J shed 5 bases, with 15 bases lying between them. CDR3 length: 16 residues. The CDR3 reads CASSIRSGGGTGELFF. CDR3 in DNA: TGTGCCAGTAGTATAAGGAGTGGCGGCGGGACCGGGGAGCTGTTTTTT. The full variable domain, rest sourced from reference TRBV19 and TRBJ2-2, is DGGITQSPKYLFRKEGQNVTLSCEQNLNHDAMYWYRQDPGQGLRLIYYSQIVNDFQKGDIAEGYSVSREKKESFPLTVTSAQKNPTAFYLCASSIRSGGGTGELFFGEGSRLTVL.

DNA for the CDR3: TGTGCCATCAGTGAGTTTGAGGCTGAAGCTTTCTTT. Its translation: CAISEFEAEAFF. This chain uses TRBV10-3 with TRBJ1-1; no definite D call. V lost 1 base and J 6 bases, leaving 6 bases between the germline ends. Germline CDR1 reads ENHRY; CDR2 reads SYGVKD. The CDR3 extends over 12 amino acids.

As for this clone: One end of the junction fails to match germline, which may point to a read error. The genes are TRBV4-2 and TRBJ2-6; perhaps TRBD1 as D (5 bases). Germline V gene lookup returns CDR1 LGHNA and CDR2 YNFKEQ. The CDR3 loop spans 16 amino acids. CDR3 in DNA: TGTGCCAGCAGCCAAGGTGGGGTTTCTGGGGCCAACGGCCTGACTTTC. Protein product: CASSQGGVSGANGLTF.